The next 19 T cell receptor beta chains were all read from a single sample in a study of Ad26.COV2.S vaccination and SARS-CoV-2 variants. The table came from immunoSEQ multiplex PCR; TCRdb's copy has only in-frame clones and leaves some out. Altogether around 250,000 clones are present, approximately 88% being singletons, with the ten largest covering about 2.8%. Treatment in this sample: about 20 received Ad26.COV2.S at low or high dose, single or two shots; 5 received placebo; per-sample allocation not given. Vaccine and placebo recipients were sampled on day 63 after the first injection. The sequencing used peripheral blood, collected in a trial of Ad26.COV2.S vaccine versus placebo. Receptor source: a person aged 18-65 years who received the Ad26.COV2.S COVID-19 vaccine or a placebo.

The rearrangement links TRBV11-2 to TRBJ2-1, with 10 bases matching TRBD2. Germline CDR1 reads SGHAT; CDR2 reads FQNNGV. CDR3 length equals 15 residues. Trimming took 7 bases from V and 2 from J; bases not matched to a gene: 5. CDR3 sequence reads: CASTKGTSAYNEQFF. The CDR3 region has the DNA TGTGCCAGCACAAAAGGGACTAGCGCCTACAATGAGCAGTTCTTC.

The chain uses TRBV19 and TRBJ1-2, with TRBD1 matching 8 bases. The CDR3 is 14 residues long. Germline V gene lookup returns CDR1 LNHDA and CDR2 SQIVND (reference sequence). V gave up 7 bases and J gave up 4 bases; unmatched junction bases: 8. The CDR3 bases are TGTGCCAGTATCCAGGGGGCGCGGGGCTATGGCTACACCTTC. Its protein product is CASIQGARGYGYTF.

J is TRBJ2-4 and V is TRBV9; TRBD2 matches at 14 bases. CDR1 and CDR2 (germline): SGDLS, YYNGEE. J was trimmed by 5 bases and V by 0 bases; bases with no gene match: 4. The CDR3 has 17 residues. Here the CDR3 reads CASSVATGLAGENIQYF. The CDR3 bases are TGTGCCAGCAGCGTAGCTACGGGACTAGCGGGGGAAAACATTCAGTACTTC. Together with reference TRBV9 and TRBJ2-4, the CDR3 gives the full variable domain: DSGVTQTPKHLITATGQRVTLRCSPRSGDLSVYWYQQSLDQGLQFLIQYYNGEERAKGNILERFSAQQFPDLHSELNLSSLELGDSALYFCASSVATGLAGENIQYFGAGTRLSVL.

The rearrangement links TRBV19 to TRBJ1-1; D possibly corresponds to TRBD1 (6 bases). Germline values: CDR1 LNHDA, CDR2 SQIVND (reference sequence). This CDR3 comprises 12 residues. V dropped 3 bases and J dropped 5 bases, with 7 bases sitting between them. The CDR3 sequence is CASSMRGTEAFF. CDR3 in DNA: TGTGCCAGTAGTATGAGGGGGACTGAAGCTTTCTTT.

Concerning this clone: Other DNA sequences within the sample encode an identical CDR3. The V gene is TRBV9, the J gene TRBJ1-1; D gene uncertain. The CDR3 covers 13 residues. V shed 0 bases and J shed 4 bases, with 7 bases lying between them. Germline values: CDR1 SGDLS, CDR2 YYNGEE. CDR3 loop: CASSVGGFTEAFF. CDR3 bases: TGTGCCAGCAGCGTAGGCGGGTTCACTGAAGCTTTCTTT. The full variable domain, in which reference TRBV9 and TRBJ1-1 provide the parts outside the CDR3, is DSGVTQTPKHLITATGQRVTLRCSPRSGDLSVYWYQQSLDQGLQFLIQYYNGEERAKGNILERFSAQQFPDLHSELNLSSLELGDSALYFCASSVGGFTEAFFGQGTRLTVV.

The V call is TRBV30, the J call TRBJ1-1; perhaps TRBD1 as D (5 bases). The germline V and J ends were trimmed by 2 bases and 5 bases, with 12 bases remaining between them. CDR1 and CDR2 from the germline V gene are GTSNPN and SVGIG (reference sequence). This CDR3 has 13 residues. The CDR3 nucleotides are TGTGCCTGGAGTCAGGGCATGAGGACTGAAGCTTTCTTT. Translated: CAWSQGMRTEAFF.

The CDR3 loop reads CASSLRGDNTGELFF. Written as DNA, the CDR3 is TGCGCCAGCAGCTTGAGAGGGGATAACACCGGGGAGCTGTTTTTT. The V call is TRBV5-1, the J call TRBJ2-2, with D perhaps assigned TRBD1 or TRBD2 (5 bases each). The ends were cut back, 1 base at V and 2 bases at J, with 9 bases in the middle. Germline V gene lookup returns CDR1 SGHRS and CDR2 YFSETQ. The CDR3 runs to 15 residues.

This clone was seen once. The V gene is TRBV4-1, the J gene TRBJ1-4; D not certain. Trimming took off 6 bases at V and 5 bases at J, with 13 bases between the two ends. The CDR3 runs to 14 residues. Germline V gene sequence: CDR1 MGHRA, CDR2 YSYEKL. CDR3 region: CASSPYILNEKLFF. The DNA for the CDR3 is TGCGCCAGCAGTCCCTATATATTAAATGAAAAACTGTTTTTT.

The chain recombines TRBV7-6 with TRBJ2-3; D is perhaps TRBD2 (6 bases). Germline-derived CDR1 and CDR2 are SGHVS and FNYEAQ. The CDR3 runs 15 residues. Trimming left V 6 bases short and J 0 bases short, with 13 bases between. CDR3 sequence reads: CASSYGGSSTDTQYF. The DNA for the CDR3 is TGTGCCAGCAGTTACGGGGGATCTAGCACAGATACGCAGTATTTT.

In this sample, this clone turned up a few times. The V call is TRBV2, the J call TRBJ1-2; D might be TRBD1 (5 bases). The CDR3 length is 13 residues. V was clipped by 7 bases and J by 2 bases, with 11 bases between them. Per germline, CDR1 SNHLY and CDR2 FYNNEI. CDR3 residues: CASKESGNYGYTF. DNA of the CDR3: TGTGCCAGCAAGGAGTCAGGGAACTATGGCTACACCTTC.

The gene calls are TRBV9 and TRBJ1-2; the D gene is possibly TRBD1 (6 bases). Deletions cut 2 bases from V and 2 bases from J, with 13 bases between. There are 15 residues in the CDR3. CDR1 and CDR2 from the germline V gene are SGDLS and YYNGEE. The CDR3 loop reads CASSVIGGANYGYTF. As DNA, the CDR3 is TGTGCCAGCAGCGTTATAGGGGGGGCGAACTATGGCTACACCTTC.

This chain links TRBV2 with TRBJ1-2; D is unclear. The V gene lost 2 bases and the J gene lost 4 bases, with 14 bases spanning the gap. Germline assignment: CDR1 SNHLY and CDR2 FYNNEI. This CDR3 has 15 amino acids. The CDR3, as DNA: TGTGCCAGCAGTGAAAGGCAGGTCACGCTCTATGGCTACACCTTC. This gives the protein CASSERQVTLYGYTF.

J is TRBJ2-7 and V is TRBV6-5; D unclear. This CDR3 has 14 residues. From germline, CDR1 is MNHEY and CDR2 SVGAGI. V was shortened by 6 bases and J by 1 base, with 13 bases between the two germline ends. For the CDR3, the DNA is TGTGCCAGCAGGGAGTACGCGCTTTCCTACGAGCAGTACTTC. Amino acids: CASREYALSYEQYF.

The chain recombines TRBV4-1 with TRBJ2-3, with D unclear. The germline gives CDR1 MGHRA, CDR2 YSYEKL. The length of the CDR3 is 15 residues. The V and J ends lost 5 bases and 0 bases respectively, with 12 bases between them. CDR3 sequence (DNA): TGCGCCAGCAGCATAACCGCGCCTAGCACAGATACGCAGTATTTT. Protein sequence: CASSITAPSTDTQYF.

The CDR3 here is CASSPISRTDTQYF. CDR3 coding DNA: TGCGCCAGCAGCCCTATTAGTCGTACCGATACGCAGTATTTT. V gene TRBV5-1 combines with J gene TRBJ2-3; D is undetermined. The V gene's germline CDR1 is SGHRS and CDR2 YFSETQ. The V and J ends lost 4 bases and 6 bases respectively, with 15 bases between them. The CDR3 length is 14 residues.

The gene calls are TRBV19 and TRBJ2-3; TRBD2 aligns across 8 bases. J gave up 4 bases and V 4 bases, and 22 bases lay outside the gene matches. Germline CDR1 is LNHDA and CDR2 is SQIVND (reference sequence). This CDR3 has 20 amino acids. The CDR3 sequence is CASSTLPLVSLREASDTQYF. The CDR3, as DNA: TGTGCCAGTAGTACGCTACCATTGGTGAGCCTGCGGGAGGCATCAGATACGCAGTATTTT.

As concerns this clone: The same CDR3 can be traced to other DNA sequences in this sample. The chain links TRBV7-2 to TRBJ1-2, with D perhaps matching TRBD1 (6 bases). Trimming removed 1 base from V and 2 bases from J, with 8 bases in between. This CDR3 has 14 residues. Germline V gene lookup returns CDR1 SGHTA and CDR2 FQGNSA. CDR3 region: CASSLVDSNYGYTF. The CDR3, as DNA: TGTGCCAGCAGCTTAGTGGACAGCAACTATGGCTACACCTTC. Combining the CDR3 with reference TRBV7-2 and TRBJ1-2 gives the whole variable domain GAGVSQSPSNKVTEKGKDVELRCDPISGHTALYWYRQSLGQGLEFLIYFQGNSAPDKSGLPSDRFSAERTGGSVSTLTIQRTQQEDSAVYLCASSLVDSNYGYTFGSGTRLTVV.

Only one count was recorded for this clone. J is TRBJ1-2 and V is TRBV30; D might be TRBD1 (5 bases). With 5 bases removed from V and 12 bases from J, the gap between germline ends came to 16 bases. Germline loops: CDR1 GTSNPN, CDR2 SVGIG (reference sequence). This CDR3 region has 11 residues. This chain's CDR3 is CAWGKQAPDTF. CDR3 in DNA: TGTGCCTGGGGGAAACAGGCGCCCGACACCTTC.

The chain uses TRBV5-1 and TRBJ2-6; either TRBD1 or TRBD2 may fit D (5 bases each). The length of the CDR3 is 14 residues. Trimming took off 6 bases at V and 0 bases at J, with 7 bases between the two ends. Germline V CDR1 and CDR2: SGHRS, YFSETQ. Here the CDR3 DNA reads TGCGCCAGCAAGGGGAGCTCTGGGGCCAACGTCCTGACTTTC. This gives the protein CASKGSSGANVLTF.